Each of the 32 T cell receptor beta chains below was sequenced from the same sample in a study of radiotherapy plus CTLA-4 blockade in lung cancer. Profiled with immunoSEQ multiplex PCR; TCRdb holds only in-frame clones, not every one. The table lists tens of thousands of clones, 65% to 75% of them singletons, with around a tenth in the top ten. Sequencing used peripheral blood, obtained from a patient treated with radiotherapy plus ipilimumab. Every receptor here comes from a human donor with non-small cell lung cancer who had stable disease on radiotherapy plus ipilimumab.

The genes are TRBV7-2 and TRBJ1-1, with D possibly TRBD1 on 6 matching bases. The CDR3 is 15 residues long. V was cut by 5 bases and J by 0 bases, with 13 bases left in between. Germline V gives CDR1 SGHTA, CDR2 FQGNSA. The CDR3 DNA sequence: TGTGCCAGCAGCCCCAGGTCAGGGGTGAACACTGAAGCTTTCTTT. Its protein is CASSPRSGVNTEAFF.

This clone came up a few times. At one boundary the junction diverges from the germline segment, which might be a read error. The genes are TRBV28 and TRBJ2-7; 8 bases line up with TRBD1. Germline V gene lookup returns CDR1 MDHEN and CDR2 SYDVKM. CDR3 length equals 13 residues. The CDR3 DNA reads TGCGCCAGCAGCCACAGGACAGGGCGGGAGCAGTACTTC. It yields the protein CASSHRTGREQYF. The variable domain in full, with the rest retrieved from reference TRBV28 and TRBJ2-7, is DVKVTQSSRYLVKRTGEKVFLECVQDMDHENMFWYRQDPGLGLRLIYFSYDVKMKEKGDIPEGYSVSREKKERFSLILESASTNQTSMYLCASSHRTGREQYFGPGTRLTVT.

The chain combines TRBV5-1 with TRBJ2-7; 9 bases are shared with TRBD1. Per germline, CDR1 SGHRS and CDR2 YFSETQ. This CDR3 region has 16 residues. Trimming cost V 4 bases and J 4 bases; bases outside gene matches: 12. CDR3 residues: CASSLGGQGWGYEQYF. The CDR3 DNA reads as TGCGCCAGCAGCCTGGGGGGACAGGGATGGGGGTACGAGCAGTACTTC.

This CDR3 is CASSWGGRRNTGELFF. The CDR3 DNA follows: TGTGCCAGCAGTTGGGGGGGCAGGAGGAACACCGGGGAGCTGTTTTTT. The chain has TRBV28 and TRBJ2-2, with D possibly being TRBD2 (7 bases). The CDR3 totals 16 residues. From germline, CDR1 is MDHEN and CDR2 SYDVKM. V was pared by 4 bases and J by 1 base, with 13 bases between. Full variable domain (outside the CDR3, taken from reference TRBV28 and TRBJ2-2): DVKVTQSSRYLVKRTGEKVFLECVQDMDHENMFWYRQDPGLGLRLIYFSYDVKMKEKGDIPEGYSVSREKKERFSLILESASTNQTSMYLCASSWGGRRNTGELFFGEGSRLTVL.

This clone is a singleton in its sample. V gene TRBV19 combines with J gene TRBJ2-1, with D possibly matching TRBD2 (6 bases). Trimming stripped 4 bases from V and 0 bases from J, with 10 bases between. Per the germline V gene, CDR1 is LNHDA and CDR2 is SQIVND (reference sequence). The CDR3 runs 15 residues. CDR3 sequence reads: CASSSGETSYNEQFF. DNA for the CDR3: TGTGCCAGTAGTAGCGGGGAAACCTCCTACAATGAGCAGTTCTTC.

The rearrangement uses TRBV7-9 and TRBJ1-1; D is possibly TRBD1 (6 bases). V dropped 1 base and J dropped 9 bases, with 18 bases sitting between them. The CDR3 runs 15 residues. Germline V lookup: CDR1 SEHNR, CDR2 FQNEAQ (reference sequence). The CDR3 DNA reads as TGTGCCAGCAGCTTAGACTTGACAGGACCCCTGAAAGCTTTCTTT. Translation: CASSLDLTGPLKAFF.

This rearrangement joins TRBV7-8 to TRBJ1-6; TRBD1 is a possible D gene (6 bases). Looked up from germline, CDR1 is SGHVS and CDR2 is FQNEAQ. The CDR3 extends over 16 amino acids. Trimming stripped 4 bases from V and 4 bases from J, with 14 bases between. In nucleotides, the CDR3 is TGTGCCAGCAGCTCCAAGACAGGAGTTTATAATTCACCCCTCCACTTT. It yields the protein CASSSKTGVYNSPLHF. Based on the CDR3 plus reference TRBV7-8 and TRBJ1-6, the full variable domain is GAGVSQSPRYKVAKRGQDVALRCDPISGHVSLFWYQQALGQGPEFLTYFQNEAQLDKSGLPSDRFFAERPEGSVSTLKIQRTQQEDSAVYLCASSSKTGVYNSPLHFGNGTRLTVT.

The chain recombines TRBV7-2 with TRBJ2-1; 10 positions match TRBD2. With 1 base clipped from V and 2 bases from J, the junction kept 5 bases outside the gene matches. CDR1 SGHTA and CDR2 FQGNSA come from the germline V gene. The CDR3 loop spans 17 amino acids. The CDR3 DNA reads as TGTGCCAGCAGCTTAGGACGCAGCGGGGGGGCCTACAATGAGCAGTTCTTC. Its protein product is CASSLGRSGGAYNEQFF.

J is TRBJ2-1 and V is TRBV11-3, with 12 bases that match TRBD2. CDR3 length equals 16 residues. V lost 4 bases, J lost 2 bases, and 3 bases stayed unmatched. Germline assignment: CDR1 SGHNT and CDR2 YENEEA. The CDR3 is CASSSGTSGPYNEQFF. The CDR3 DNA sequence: TGTGCCAGCAGCTCAGGGACTAGCGGGCCCTACAATGAGCAGTTCTTC.

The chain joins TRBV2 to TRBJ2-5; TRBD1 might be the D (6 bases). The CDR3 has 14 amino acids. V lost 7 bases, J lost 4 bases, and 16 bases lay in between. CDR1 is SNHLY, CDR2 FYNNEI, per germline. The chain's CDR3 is CASMGQTKGETQYF. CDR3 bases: TGTGCCAGCATGGGACAAACGAAAGGAGAGACCCAGTACTTC.

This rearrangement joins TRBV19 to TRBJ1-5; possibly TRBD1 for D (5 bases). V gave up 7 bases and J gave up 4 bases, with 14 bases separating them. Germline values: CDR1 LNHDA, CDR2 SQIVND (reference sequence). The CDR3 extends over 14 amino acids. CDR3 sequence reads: CASTRGGTNQPQHF. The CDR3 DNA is TGTGCCAGTACCCGGGGGGGGACTAATCAGCCCCAGCATTTT.

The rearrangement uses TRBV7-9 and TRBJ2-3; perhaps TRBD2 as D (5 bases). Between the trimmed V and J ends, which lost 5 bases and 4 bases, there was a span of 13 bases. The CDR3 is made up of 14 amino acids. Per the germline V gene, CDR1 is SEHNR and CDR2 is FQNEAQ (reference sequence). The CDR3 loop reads CASSLQRAADTQYF. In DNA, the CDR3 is TGTGCCAGCAGCCTCCAGAGGGCCGCAGATACGCAGTATTTT.

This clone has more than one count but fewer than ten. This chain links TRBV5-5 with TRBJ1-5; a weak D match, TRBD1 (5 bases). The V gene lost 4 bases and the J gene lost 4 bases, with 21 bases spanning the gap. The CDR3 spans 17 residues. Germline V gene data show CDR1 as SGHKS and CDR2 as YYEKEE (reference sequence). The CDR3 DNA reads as TGTGCCAGCAGCGTAAACGGCGGGGGGAAGGGGAATCAGCCCCAGCATTTT. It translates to CASSVNGGGKGNQPQHF.

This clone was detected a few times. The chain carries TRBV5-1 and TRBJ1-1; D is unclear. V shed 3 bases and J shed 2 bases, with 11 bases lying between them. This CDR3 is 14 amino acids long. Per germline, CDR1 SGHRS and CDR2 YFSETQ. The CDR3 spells CASSWAGPNTEAFF. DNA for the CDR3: TGCGCCAGCAGCTGGGCCGGTCCCAACACTGAAGCTTTCTTT.

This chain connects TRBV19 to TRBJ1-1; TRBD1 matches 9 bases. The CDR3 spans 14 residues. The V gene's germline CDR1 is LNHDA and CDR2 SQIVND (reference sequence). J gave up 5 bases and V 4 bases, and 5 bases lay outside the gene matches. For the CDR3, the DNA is TGTGCCAGTAGTAGGGGACAGGGAGGTACTGAAGCTTTCTTT. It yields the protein CASSRGQGGTEAFF.

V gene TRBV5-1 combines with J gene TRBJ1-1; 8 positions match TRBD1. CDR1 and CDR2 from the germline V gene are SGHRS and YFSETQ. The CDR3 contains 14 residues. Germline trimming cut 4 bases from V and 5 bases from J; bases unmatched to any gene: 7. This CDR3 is CASSLDRGGTEAFF. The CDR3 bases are TGCGCCAGCAGCCTCGACAGGGGCGGAACTGAAGCTTTCTTT.

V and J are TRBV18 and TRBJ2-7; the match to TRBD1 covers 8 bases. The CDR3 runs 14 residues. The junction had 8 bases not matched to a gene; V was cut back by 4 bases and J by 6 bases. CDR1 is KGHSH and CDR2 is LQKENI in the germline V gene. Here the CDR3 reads CASSLGQGMREQYF. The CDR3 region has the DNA TGTGCCAGCTCACTAGGACAGGGAATGCGCGAGCAGTACTTC.

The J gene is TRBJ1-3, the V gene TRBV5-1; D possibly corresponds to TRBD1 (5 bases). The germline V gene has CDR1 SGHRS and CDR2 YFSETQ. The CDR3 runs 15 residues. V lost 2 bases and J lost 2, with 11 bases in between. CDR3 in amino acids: CASSFTGEPGNTIYF. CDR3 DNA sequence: TGCGCCAGCAGCTTTACAGGAGAGCCTGGAAACACCATATATTTT.

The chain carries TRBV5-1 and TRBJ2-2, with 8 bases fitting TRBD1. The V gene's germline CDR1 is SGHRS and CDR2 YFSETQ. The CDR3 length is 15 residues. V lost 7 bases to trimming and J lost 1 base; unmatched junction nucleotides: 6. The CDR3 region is CASGVGTGNTGELFF. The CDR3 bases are TGCGCCAGCGGCGTTGGGACAGGGAACACCGGGGAGCTGTTTTTT.

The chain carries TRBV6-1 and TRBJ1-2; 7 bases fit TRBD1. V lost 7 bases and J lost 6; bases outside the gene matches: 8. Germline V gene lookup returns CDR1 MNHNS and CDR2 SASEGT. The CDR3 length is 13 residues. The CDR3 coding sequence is TGTGCCAGCAAAAAGGGACAGAGAGATGGCTACACCTTC. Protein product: CASKKGQRDGYTF.

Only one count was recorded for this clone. CDR3 bases: TGTGCCAGCAGCCCTGGGACACCCTCTGGAAACACCATATATTTT. This codes for CASSPGTPSGNTIYF. The chain joins TRBV6-5 to TRBJ1-3; D is possibly TRBD1 (6 bases). The CDR3 runs 15 residues. The germline gives CDR1 MNHEY, CDR2 SVGAGI. V gave up 6 bases and J gave up 0 bases, with 12 bases separating them.

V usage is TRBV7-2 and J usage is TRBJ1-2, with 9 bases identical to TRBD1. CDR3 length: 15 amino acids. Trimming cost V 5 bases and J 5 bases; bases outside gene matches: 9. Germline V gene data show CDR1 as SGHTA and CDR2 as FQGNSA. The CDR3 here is CASSVSGTGFYGYTF. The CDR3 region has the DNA TGTGCCAGCAGCGTGTCCGGGACAGGGTTTTATGGCTACACCTTC.

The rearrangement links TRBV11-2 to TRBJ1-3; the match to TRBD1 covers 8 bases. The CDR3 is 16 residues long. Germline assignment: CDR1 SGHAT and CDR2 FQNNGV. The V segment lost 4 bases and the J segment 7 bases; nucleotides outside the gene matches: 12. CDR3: CASSSRSGGALNTIYF. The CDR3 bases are TGTGCCAGCAGCTCCAGGTCAGGGGGCGCATTGAACACCATATATTTT.

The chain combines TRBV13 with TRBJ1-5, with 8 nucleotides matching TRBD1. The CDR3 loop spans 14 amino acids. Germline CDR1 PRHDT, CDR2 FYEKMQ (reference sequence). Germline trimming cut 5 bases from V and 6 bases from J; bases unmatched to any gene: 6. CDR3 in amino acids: CASSSGQGGQPQHF. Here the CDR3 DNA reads TGTGCCAGCAGCAGCGGACAGGGAGGTCAGCCCCAGCATTTT.

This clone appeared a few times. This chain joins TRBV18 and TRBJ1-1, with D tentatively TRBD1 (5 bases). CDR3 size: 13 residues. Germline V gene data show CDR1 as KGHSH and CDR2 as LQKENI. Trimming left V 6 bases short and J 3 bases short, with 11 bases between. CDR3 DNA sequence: TGTGCCAGCTCGGGGGGAAGGGACACTGAAGCTTTCTTT. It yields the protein CASSGGRDTEAFF.

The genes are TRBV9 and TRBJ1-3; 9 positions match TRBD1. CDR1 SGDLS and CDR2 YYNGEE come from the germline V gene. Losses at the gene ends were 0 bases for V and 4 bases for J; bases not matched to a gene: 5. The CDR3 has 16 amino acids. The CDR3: CASSVAPGQGGNTIYF. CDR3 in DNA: TGTGCCAGCAGCGTAGCCCCGGGACAGGGAGGAAACACCATATATTTT.

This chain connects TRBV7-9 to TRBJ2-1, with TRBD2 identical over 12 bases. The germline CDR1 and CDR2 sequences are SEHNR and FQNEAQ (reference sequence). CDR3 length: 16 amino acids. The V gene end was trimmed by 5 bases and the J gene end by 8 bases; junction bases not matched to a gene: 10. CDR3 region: CASSLSSGGAWDEQFF. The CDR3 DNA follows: TGTGCCAGCAGCCTGTCTAGCGGGGGGGCCTGGGATGAGCAGTTCTTC.

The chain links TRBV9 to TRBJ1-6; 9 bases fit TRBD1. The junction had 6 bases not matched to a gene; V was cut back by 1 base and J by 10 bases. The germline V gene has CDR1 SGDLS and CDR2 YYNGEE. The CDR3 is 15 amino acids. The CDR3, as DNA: TGTGCCAGCAGCGTATTGGACAGGGGACGGTCACCCCTCCACTTT. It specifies CASSVLDRGRSPLHF.

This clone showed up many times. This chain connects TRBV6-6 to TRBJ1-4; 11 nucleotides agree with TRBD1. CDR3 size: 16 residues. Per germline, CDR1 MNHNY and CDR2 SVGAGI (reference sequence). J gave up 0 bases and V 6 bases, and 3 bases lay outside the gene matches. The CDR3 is CASRRGQGATNEKLFF. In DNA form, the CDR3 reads TGTGCCAGCAGAAGGGGACAGGGGGCAACTAATGAAAAACTGTTTTTT.

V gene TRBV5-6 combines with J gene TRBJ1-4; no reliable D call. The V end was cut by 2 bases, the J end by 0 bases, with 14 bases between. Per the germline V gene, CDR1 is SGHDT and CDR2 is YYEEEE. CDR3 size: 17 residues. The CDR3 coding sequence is TGTGCCAGCAGCTTTCGCCTAGAAAAAACAACTAATGAAAAACTGTTTTTT. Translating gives CASSFRLEKTTNEKLFF. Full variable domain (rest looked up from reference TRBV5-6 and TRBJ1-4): DAGVTQSPTHLIKTRGQQVTLRCSPKSGHDTVSWYQQALGQGPQFIFQYYEEEERQRGNFPDRFSGHQFPNYSSELNVNALLLGDSALYLCASSFRLEKTTNEKLFFGSGTQLSVL.

In DNA form, the CDR3 reads TGTGCCAGCAGCGGGCTAGCTGGTTGGACCGGGGAGCTGTTTTTT. Amino acids: CASSGLAGWTGELFF. The J gene is TRBJ2-2, the V gene TRBV5-8; tentatively, D is TRBD2 (5 bases). The CDR3 length is 15 residues. The germline V and J ends were trimmed by 4 bases and 5 bases, with 15 bases remaining between them. Germline lookup yields CDR1 SGHTS and CDR2 YDEGEE.

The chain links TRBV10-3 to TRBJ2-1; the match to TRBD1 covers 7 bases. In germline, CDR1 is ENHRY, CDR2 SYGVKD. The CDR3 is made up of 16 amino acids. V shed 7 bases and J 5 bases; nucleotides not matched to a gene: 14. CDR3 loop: CAITTHLGQFNNEQFF. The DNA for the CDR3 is TGTGCCATCACCACGCACCTGGGACAGTTCAACAATGAGCAGTTCTTC.